At least ten counts were recorded for the clone carrying this TCR beta chain. As yet, its antigen is unknown. The data were obtained in a study of T-cell memory formation after mild COVID-19. The TCR alpha and TCR beta cDNA libraries, bearing sample barcodes and UMIs, were generated by 5'RACE using constant-segment primers. TCRdb re-called the 5' RACE reads through MiXCR, storing one row per CDR3 protein. The sample includes 160,000 or so distinct CDR3 sequences, around 30% seen only once; the top ten take around 12%. This CDR3 is built from 13 residues. Trimming stripped 6 bases from V and 0 bases from J, with 5 bases between. The germline CDR1 and CDR2 sequences are SGHAT and FQNNGV. Overall study results and limits: Mainly in CM and EM were contracting CD4+ clones; CD8+ were in EMRA.

Sequenced input: PBMCs or a T cell subset sorted from them (not recorded which). The TCR sequence derives from an adult woman who had mild COVID-19 (a few samples of this study predate the infection). Cell type and time point are not known. J is TRBJ2-2 and V is TRBV11-2; no clear D. The CDR3 DNA is TGTGCCAGCAGTCGCACGAACACCGGGGAGCTGTTTTTT. This codes for CASSRTNTGELFF.